Each of the 17 T cell receptor beta chains below was sequenced from the same sample in a study of cytomegalovirus exposure and HLA in healthy donors. This PCR relied on a set of 60 Vbeta primers and 13 Jbeta primers. The repertoire was sequenced with immunoSEQ multiplex PCR; TCRdb's copy has only in-frame clones and lacks some. Of tens of thousands of clones in the sample, 82% were seen once. What was sequenced was PBMCs. These receptors all stem from a man aged 45-60 years in good health and CMV-seronegative.

The V and J genes are TRBV19 and TRBJ1-5, with a tentative D call TRBD1 (5 bases). V lost 6 bases and J lost 7, with 16 bases in between. The CDR3 is made up of 14 amino acids. CDR1 is LNHDA, CDR2 SQIVND, per germline (reference sequence). CDR3 region: CASSGGGAGQPQHF. DNA of the CDR3: TGTGCCAGTAGCGGGGGGGGAGCCGGCCAGCCCCAGCATTTT.

The table lists this clone with a count of one. This chain links TRBV10-3 with TRBJ2-1, with 10 bases that match TRBD2. V shed 4 bases and J 6 bases; nucleotides not matched to a gene: 18. Germline V gene data show CDR1 as ENHRY and CDR2 as SYGVKD. The CDR3 extends over 19 amino acids. CDR3 amino acids: CAISGSKGASGGTFNEQFF. CDR3 sequence (DNA): TGTGCCATCAGTGGATCCAAGGGGGCTAGCGGGGGAACCTTCAATGAGCAGTTCTTC.

V usage is TRBV6-1 and J usage is TRBJ1-4, with TRBD1 as a possible D gene (5 bases). V was trimmed by 6 bases and J by 6 bases, leaving 11 bases between them. Per the germline V gene, CDR1 is MNHNS and CDR2 is SASEGT. This CDR3 has 13 residues. As DNA, the CDR3 is TGTGCCAGCAGGGACATCAATTATGAAAAACTGTTTTTT. Protein product: CASRDINYEKLFF.

This clone was detected only once. This sequence joins TRBV2 and TRBJ2-7, with D unclear. This CDR3 region has 14 residues. The germline V gene encodes CDR1 SNHLY and CDR2 FYNNEI. The ends were cut back, 1 base at V and 5 bases at J, with 12 bases in the middle. This CDR3 reads CASSEGPPPDEQYF. The CDR3 region has the DNA TGTGCCAGCAGTGAAGGGCCCCCACCCGACGAGCAGTACTTC. Looking up the rest from reference TRBV2 and TRBJ2-7 gives the full variable domain: EPEVTQTPSHQVTQMGQEVILRCVPISNHLYFYWYRQILGQKVEFLVSFYNNEISEKSEIFDDQFSVERPDGSNFTLKIRSTKLEDSAMYFCASSEGPPPDEQYFGPGTRLTVT.

This clone came up once. The chain couples TRBV4-3 to TRBJ2-3, with D possibly being TRBD2 (6 bases). The V end lost 4 bases, the J end lost 2 bases, and 19 bases lay between the germline ends. Germline V CDR1 and CDR2: LGHNA, YSLEER. The CDR3 runs 17 residues. DNA of the CDR3: TGCGCCAGCAGCCGAGAGCGAGCGGAGGGGAACACAGATACGCAGTATTTT. As protein: CASSRERAEGNTDTQYF.

The CDR3 loop is CASSISGGSSYEQYF. The CDR3 DNA follows: TGTGCCAGTAGTATTTCGGGAGGGAGCTCCTACGAGCAGTACTTC. The V call is TRBV19, the J call TRBJ2-7; TRBD2 agrees at 8 bases. The J segment lost 0 bases and the V segment lost 3 bases, leaving 4 bases of the junction unmatched. CDR1 and CDR2 from the germline V gene are LNHDA and SQIVND (reference sequence). The CDR3 length is 15 residues. Filled out from reference TRBV19 and TRBJ2-7, the complete variable domain reads DGGITQSPKYLFRKEGQNVTLSCEQNLNHDAMYWYRQDPGQGLRLIYYSQIVNDFQKGDIAEGYSVSREKKESFPLTVTSAQKNPTAFYLCASSISGGSSYEQYFGPGTRLTVT.

The V call is TRBV19, the J call TRBJ2-5; the match to TRBD2 covers 12 bases. CDR3 length equals 17 residues. With 5 bases clipped from V and 3 bases from J, the junction kept 10 bases outside the gene matches. Germline values: CDR1 LNHDA, CDR2 SQIVND (reference sequence). The CDR3 loop is CASSPWTSGDLKETQYF. In DNA, the CDR3 is TGTGCCAGTAGTCCTTGGACTAGCGGGGACTTAAAAGAGACCCAGTACTTC.

DNA of the CDR3: TGTGCCAGCAGCTTAGGCGGGAGGGACCCGAATACGCAGTATTTT. Amino acid sequence: CASSLGGRDPNTQYF. The genes are TRBV7-6 and TRBJ2-3; 9 positions match TRBD2. The CDR3 covers 15 residues. CDR1 and CDR2 (germline): SGHVS, FNYEAQ. The ends lost 1 base at V and 7 bases at J; junction bases unmatched: 6.

The chain recombines TRBV6-5 with TRBJ2-1; the match to TRBD2 covers 8 bases. The CDR3 runs to 14 residues. V trimming: 0 bases; J trimming: 7 bases; junction bases outside the gene matches: 2. The germline V gene encodes CDR1 MNHEY and CDR2 SVGAGI. In DNA form, the CDR3 reads TGTGCCAGCAGTTACTCCGCTAGCGGGAATGAGCAGTTCTTC. Its translation: CASSYSASGNEQFF.

This clone was seen only a few times. This chain connects TRBV7-8 to TRBJ2-2; 10 bases are a match to TRBD2. The trim removed 4 bases at V and 1 base at J, leaving 12 bases unmatched. The CDR3 covers 19 residues. Looked up from germline, CDR1 is SGHVS and CDR2 is FQNEAQ. This chain's CDR3 is CASSSSGASGSMNTGELFF. The DNA of the CDR3 is TGTGCCAGCAGCTCATCTGGGGCTAGCGGGAGTATGAACACCGGGGAGCTGTTTTTT.

The genes are TRBV5-1 and TRBJ2-5; 10 bases are a match to TRBD2. Trimming at V came to 1 base and at J to 7 bases, leaving 10 bases not matched to a gene. Per the germline V gene, CDR1 is SGHRS and CDR2 is YFSETQ. The CDR3 covers 16 residues. The CDR3 protein is CASSLQPLAGDGTQYF. The DNA for the CDR3 is TGCGCCAGCAGCTTGCAACCCCTAGCGGGAGACGGGACCCAGTACTTC.

V usage is TRBV9 and J usage is TRBJ2-1, with a possible D match to TRBD2 (5 bases). V gave up 0 bases and J gave up 4 bases, with 11 bases separating them. Germline CDR1 reads SGDLS; CDR2 reads YYNGEE. This CDR3 contains 15 residues. Written as DNA, the CDR3 is TGTGCCAGCAGCGTAGGAGGGAATAGTTACAATGAGCAGTTCTTC. This codes for CASSVGGNSYNEQFF.

This clone came up once. The chain has TRBV15 and TRBJ2-1; unclear D gene. There are 14 residues in the CDR3. Germline CDR1 and CDR2: LNHNV and YYDKDF (reference sequence). V dropped 0 bases and J dropped 8 bases, with 11 bases sitting between them. The chain's CDR3 is CATSRDSRSDEQFF. The CDR3 DNA follows: TGTGCCACCAGCAGAGATTCGAGGAGCGATGAGCAGTTCTTC.

J is TRBJ2-7 and V is TRBV7-6; 8 nucleotides agree with TRBD2. The CDR3 totals 15 residues. Germline V gene lookup returns CDR1 SGHVS and CDR2 FNYEAQ. The V and J ends lost 0 bases and 4 bases, in that order; junction bases with no gene match: 5. The CDR3 DNA reads TGTGCCAGCAGCTTAGCGGCGGGAGGAGGGTACGAGCAGTACTTC. This sequence encodes CASSLAAGGGYEQYF. The full variable domain, in which reference TRBV7-6 and TRBJ2-7 provide the parts outside the CDR3, is GAGVSQSPRYKVTKRGQDVALRCDPISGHVSLYWYRQALGQGPEFLTYFNYEAQQDKSGLPNDRFSAERPEGSISTLTIQRTEQRDSAMYRCASSLAAGGGYEQYFGPGTRLTVT.

V and J are TRBV11-1 and TRBJ2-7, with 7 positions matching TRBD2. Trimming removed 5 bases from V and 7 bases from J; junction bases left unmatched: 17. Germline lookup yields CDR1 SGHAT and CDR2 FQDESV (reference sequence). The CDR3 loop spans 16 amino acids. DNA of the CDR3: TGTGCCAGCAGCAGACGACTAGCACGTTCGATCCCGGAGCAGTACTTC. Translating gives CASSRRLARSIPEQYF.

CDR3 protein: CASTSGDRVAEAFF. For the CDR3, the DNA is TGTGCCAGCACGTCGGGGGATAGGGTAGCTGAAGCTTTCTTT. The J gene is TRBJ1-1, the V gene TRBV14, with D possibly matching TRBD1 (5 bases). The germline V and J ends were trimmed by 7 bases and 6 bases, with 18 bases remaining between them. Looked up from germline, CDR1 is SGHDN and CDR2 is FVKESK. The CDR3 extends over 14 amino acids.

V gene TRBV28 combines with J gene TRBJ1-2; 7 positions agree with TRBD1. The CDR3 contains 15 residues. The germline V gene encodes CDR1 MDHEN and CDR2 SYDVKM. With 4 bases clipped from V and 4 bases from J, the junction kept 9 bases outside the gene matches. DNA for the CDR3: TGTGCCAGCAGTTCCCCAGACAGGGATTTCTATGGCTACACCTTC. It specifies CASSSPDRDFYGYTF.